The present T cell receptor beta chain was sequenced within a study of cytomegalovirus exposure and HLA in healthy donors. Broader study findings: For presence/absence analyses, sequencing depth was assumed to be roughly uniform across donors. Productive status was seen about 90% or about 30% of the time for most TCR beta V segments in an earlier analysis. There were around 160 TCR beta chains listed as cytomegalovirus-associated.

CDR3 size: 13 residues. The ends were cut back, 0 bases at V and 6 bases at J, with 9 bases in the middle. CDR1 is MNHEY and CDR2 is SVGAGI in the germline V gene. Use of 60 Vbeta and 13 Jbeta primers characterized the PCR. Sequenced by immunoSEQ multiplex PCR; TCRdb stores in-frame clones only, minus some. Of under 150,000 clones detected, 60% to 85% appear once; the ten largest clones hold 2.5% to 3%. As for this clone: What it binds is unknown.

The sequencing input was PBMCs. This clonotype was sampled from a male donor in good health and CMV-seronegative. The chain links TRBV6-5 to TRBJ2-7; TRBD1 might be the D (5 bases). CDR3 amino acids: CASSYSIRGEQYF. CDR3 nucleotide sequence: TGTGCCAGCAGTTACTCGATAAGGGGCGAGCAGTACTTC.